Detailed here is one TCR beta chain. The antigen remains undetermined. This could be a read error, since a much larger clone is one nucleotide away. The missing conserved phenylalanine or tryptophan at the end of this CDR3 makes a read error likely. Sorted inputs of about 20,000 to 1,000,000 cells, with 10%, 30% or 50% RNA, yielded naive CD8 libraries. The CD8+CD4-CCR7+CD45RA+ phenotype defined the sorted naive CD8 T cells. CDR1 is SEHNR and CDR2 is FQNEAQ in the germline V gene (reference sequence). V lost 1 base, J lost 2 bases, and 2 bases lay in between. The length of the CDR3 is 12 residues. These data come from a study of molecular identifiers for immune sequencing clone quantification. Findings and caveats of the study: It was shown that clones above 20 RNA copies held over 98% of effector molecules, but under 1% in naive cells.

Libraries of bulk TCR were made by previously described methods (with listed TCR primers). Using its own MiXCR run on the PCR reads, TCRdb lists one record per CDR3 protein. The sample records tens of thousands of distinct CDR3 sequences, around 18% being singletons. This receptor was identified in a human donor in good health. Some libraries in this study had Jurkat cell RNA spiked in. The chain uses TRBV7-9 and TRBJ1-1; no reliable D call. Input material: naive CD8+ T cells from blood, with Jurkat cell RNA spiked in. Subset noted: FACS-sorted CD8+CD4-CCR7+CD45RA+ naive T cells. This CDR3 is CASSLENTEAFL. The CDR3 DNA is TGTGCCAGCAGCTTAGAAAACACTGAAGCTTTCCTT.